This TCR beta chain was observed in a study of sequential checkpoint blockade in melanoma. For the study at large: Patients were randomized 1:1 to nivolumab-then-ipilimumab or ipilimumab-then-nivolumab first-line. Maintenance nivolumab came after either treatment sequence.

Here immunoSEQ multiplex PCR was the method, and the copy in TCRdb shows in-frame clones only, minus some. The data contain about 38,000 clones, about 88% of them singletons. There are a few counts of this clone. The CDR3 is 14 amino acids. V dropped 1 base and J dropped 2; count of bases not matched to a gene: 2. Germline CDR1 SEHNR, CDR2 FQNEAQ (reference sequence). The sample's treatment: randomized to nivolumab then ipilimumab (arm A) or the reverse (arm B). From thawed PBMCs, live CD3+CD8+ cells negative for CD19 and CD56 were sorted. Here the sequenced sample was CD8+ T cells sorted from blood (inferred from file names), taken from a patient given nivolumab and ipilimumab in sequence. This TCR derives from a human donor with melanoma. This chain uses TRBV7-9 with TRBJ2-7, with 7 nucleotides matching TRBD1. The CDR3 protein is CASSLVGTAYEQYF. The DNA for the CDR3 is TGTGCCAGCAGCTTAGTGGGGACAGCCTACGAGCAGTACTTC.